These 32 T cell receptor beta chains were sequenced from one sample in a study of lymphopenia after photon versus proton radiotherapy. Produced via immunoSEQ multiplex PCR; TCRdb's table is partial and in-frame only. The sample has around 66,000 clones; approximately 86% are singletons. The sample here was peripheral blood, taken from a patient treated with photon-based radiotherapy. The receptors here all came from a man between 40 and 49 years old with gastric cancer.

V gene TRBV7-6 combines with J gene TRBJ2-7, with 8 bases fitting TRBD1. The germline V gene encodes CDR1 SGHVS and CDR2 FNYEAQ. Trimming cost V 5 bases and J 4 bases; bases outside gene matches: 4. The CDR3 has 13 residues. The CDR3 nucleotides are TGTGCCAGCAGCCCGACAGGGGCGTACGAGCAGTACTTC. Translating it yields CASSPTGAYEQYF.

The CDR3 sequence: CASSFFGPTGGGEQFF. CDR3 sequence (DNA): TGTGCCAGCAGCTTCTTTGGCCCAACAGGGGGCGGTGAGCAGTTCTTC. The rearrangement joins TRBV5-4 to TRBJ2-1, with TRBD1 identical over 9 bases. The length of the CDR3 is 16 residues. Germline V gene data show CDR1 as SGHNT and CDR2 as YYREEE (reference sequence). V lost 2 bases, J lost 9 bases, and 12 bases stayed unmatched.

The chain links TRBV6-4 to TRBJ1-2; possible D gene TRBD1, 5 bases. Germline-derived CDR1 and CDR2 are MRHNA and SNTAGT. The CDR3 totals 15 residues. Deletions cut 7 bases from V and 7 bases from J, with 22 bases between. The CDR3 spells CASKPGTGGLFGYTF. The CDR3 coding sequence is TGTGCCAGCAAACCGGGCACAGGTGGACTCTTTGGCTACACCTTC.

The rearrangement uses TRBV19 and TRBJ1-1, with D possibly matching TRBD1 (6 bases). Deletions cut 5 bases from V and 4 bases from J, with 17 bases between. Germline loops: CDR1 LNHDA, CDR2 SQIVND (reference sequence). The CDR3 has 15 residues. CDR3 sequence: CASSPPGGAATEAFF. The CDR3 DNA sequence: TGTGCCAGTAGTCCCCCCGGGGGGGCGGCCACTGAAGCTTTCTTT.

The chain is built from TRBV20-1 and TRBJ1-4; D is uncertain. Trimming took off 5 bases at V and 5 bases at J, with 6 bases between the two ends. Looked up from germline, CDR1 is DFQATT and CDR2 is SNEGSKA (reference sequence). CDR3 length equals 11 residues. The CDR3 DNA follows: TGCAGTGCTGGGGAGAATGAAAAACTGTTTTTT. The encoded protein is CSAGENEKLFF.

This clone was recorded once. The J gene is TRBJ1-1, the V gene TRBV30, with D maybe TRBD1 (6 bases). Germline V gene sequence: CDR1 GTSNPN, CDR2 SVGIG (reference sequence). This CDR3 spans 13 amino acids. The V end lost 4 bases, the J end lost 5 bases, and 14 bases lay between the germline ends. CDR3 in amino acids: CAWNRVSRTEAFF. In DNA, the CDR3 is TGTGCCTGGAACAGGGTGAGTAGGACTGAAGCTTTCTTT.

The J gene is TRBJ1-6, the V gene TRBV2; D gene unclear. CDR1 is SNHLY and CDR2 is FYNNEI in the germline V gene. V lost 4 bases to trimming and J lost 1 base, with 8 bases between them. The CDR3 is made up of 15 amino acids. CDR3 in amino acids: CASSGSWSYNSPLHF. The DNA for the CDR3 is TGTGCCAGCAGTGGGAGTTGGTCCTATAATTCACCCCTCCACTTT.

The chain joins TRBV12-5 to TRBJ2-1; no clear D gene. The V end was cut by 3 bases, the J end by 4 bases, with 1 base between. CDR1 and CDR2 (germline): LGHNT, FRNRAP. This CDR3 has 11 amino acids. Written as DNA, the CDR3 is TGTGCTAGTGGTTTTTACAATGAGCAGTTCTTC. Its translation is CASGFYNEQFF. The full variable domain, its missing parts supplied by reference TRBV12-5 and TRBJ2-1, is DARVTQTPRHKVTEMGQEVTMRCQPILGHNTVFWYRQTMMQGLELLAYFRNRAPLDDSGMPKDRFSAEMPDATLATLKIQPSEPRDSAVYFCASGFYNEQFFGPGTRLTVL.

DNA for the CDR3: TGTGCCAGCAGCTCCTATATGGGGGGGGCCGGGGCCAAAAACATTCAGTACTTC. It yields the protein CASSSYMGGAGAKNIQYF. V is TRBV7-2 and J is TRBJ2-4, with D possibly matching TRBD2 (7 bases). V was clipped by 4 bases and J by 1 base, with 20 bases between them. The CDR3 sequence is 18 residues long. Looked up from germline, CDR1 is SGHTA and CDR2 is FQGNSA.

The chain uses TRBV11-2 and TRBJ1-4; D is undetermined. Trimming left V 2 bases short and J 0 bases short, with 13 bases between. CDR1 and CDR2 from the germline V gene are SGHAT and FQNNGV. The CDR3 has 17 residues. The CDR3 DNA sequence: TGTGCCAGCAGCTTAACGGGTCTGTCTACAACTAATGAAAAACTGTTTTTT. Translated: CASSLTGLSTTNEKLFF. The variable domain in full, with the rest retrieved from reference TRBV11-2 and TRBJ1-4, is EAGVAQSPRYKIIEKRQSVAFWCNPISGHATLYWYQQILGQGPKLLIQFQNNGVVDDSQLPKDRFSAERLKGVDSTLKIQPAKLEDSAVYLCASSLTGLSTTNEKLFFGSGTQLSVL.

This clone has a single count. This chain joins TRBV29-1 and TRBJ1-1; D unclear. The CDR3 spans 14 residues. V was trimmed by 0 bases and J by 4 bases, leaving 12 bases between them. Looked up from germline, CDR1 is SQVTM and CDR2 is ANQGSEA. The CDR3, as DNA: TGCAGCGTTGAAGATGGGTGGTGGGGCACTGAAGCTTTCTTT. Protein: CSVEDGWWGTEAFF.

CDR3 sequence reads: CAWSRDRGPPLHF. The CDR3 coding sequence is TGTGCCTGGAGTAGGGACAGGGGGCCACCCCTCCACTTT. V and J are TRBV30 and TRBJ1-6, with TRBD1 matching over 12 bases. The CDR3 extends over 13 amino acids. Trimming at V came to 2 bases and at J to 11 bases, leaving 1 base not matched to a gene. CDR1 and CDR2 from the germline V gene are GTSNPN and SVGIG (reference sequence). Looking up the rest from reference TRBV30 and TRBJ1-6 gives the full variable domain: SQTIHQWPATLVQPVGSPLSLECTVEGTSNPNLYWYRQAAGRGLQLLFYSVGIGQISSEVPQNLSASRPQDRQFILSSKKLLLSDSGFYLCAWSRDRGPPLHFGNGTRLTVT.

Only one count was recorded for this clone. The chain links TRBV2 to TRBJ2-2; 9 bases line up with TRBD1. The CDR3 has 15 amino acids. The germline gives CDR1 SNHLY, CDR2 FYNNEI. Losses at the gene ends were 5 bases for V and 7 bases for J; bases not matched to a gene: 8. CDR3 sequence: CASSPQGAAGGELFF. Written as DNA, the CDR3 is TGTGCCAGCAGTCCACAGGGGGCAGCTGGCGGGGAGCTGTTTTTT.

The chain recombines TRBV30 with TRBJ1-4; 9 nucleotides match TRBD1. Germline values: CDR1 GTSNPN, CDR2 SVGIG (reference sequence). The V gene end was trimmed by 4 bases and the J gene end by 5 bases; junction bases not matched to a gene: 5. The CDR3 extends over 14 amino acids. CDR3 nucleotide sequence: TGTGCCTGGAATCGACAGGGGGGGAATGAAAAACTGTTTTTT. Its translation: CAWNRQGGNEKLFF.

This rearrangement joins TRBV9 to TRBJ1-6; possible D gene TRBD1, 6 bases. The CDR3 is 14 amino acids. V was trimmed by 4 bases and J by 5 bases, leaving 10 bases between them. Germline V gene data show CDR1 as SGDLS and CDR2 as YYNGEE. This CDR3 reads CASSLRQDNSPLHF. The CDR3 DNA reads TGTGCCAGCAGCCTCCGACAGGATAATTCACCCCTCCACTTT.

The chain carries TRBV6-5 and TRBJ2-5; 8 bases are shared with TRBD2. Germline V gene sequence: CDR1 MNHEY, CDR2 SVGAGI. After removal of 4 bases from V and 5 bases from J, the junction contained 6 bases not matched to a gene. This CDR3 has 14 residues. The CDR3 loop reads CASSSSGGTETQYF. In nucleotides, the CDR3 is TGTGCCAGCAGTTCCTCGGGAGGGACCGAGACCCAGTACTTC.

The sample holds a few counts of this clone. The CDR3 DNA reads as TGCGCCAGCAGCTGGAGTGGGCCGAACACTGAAGCTTTCTTT. Translated: CASSWSGPNTEAFF. The chain joins TRBV5-1 to TRBJ1-1; no clear D. Germline lookup yields CDR1 SGHRS and CDR2 YFSETQ. This CDR3 has 14 amino acids. Trimming removed 3 bases from V and 1 base from J, with 10 bases in between. The whole variable domain, filled in from reference TRBV5-1 and TRBJ1-1, reads KAGVTQTPRYLIKTRGQQVTLSCSPISGHRSVSWYQQTPGQGLQFLFEYFSETQRNKGNFPGRFSGRQFSNSRSEMNVSTLELGDSALYLCASSWSGPNTEAFFGQGTRLTVV.

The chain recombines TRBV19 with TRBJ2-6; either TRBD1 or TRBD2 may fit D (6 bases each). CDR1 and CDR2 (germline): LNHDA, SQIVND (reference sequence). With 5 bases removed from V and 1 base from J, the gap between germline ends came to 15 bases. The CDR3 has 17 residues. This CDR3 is CASSREGGISGANVLTF. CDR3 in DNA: TGTGCCAGTAGTCGAGAAGGGGGGATATCTGGGGCCAACGTCCTGACTTTC.

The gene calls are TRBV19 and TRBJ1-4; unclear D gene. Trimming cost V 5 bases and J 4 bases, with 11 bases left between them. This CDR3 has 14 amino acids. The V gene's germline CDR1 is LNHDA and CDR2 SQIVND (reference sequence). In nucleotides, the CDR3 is TGTGCCAGTAGTTTTGGCAGACATAATGAAAAACTGTTTTTT. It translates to CASSFGRHNEKLFF.

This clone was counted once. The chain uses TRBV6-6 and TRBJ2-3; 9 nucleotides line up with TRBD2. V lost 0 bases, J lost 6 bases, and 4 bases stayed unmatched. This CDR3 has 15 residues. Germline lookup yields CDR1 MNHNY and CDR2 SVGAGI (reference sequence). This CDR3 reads CASSYSGGGADTQYF. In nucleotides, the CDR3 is TGTGCCAGCAGTTACTCGGGCGGGGGGGCGGATACGCAGTATTTT.

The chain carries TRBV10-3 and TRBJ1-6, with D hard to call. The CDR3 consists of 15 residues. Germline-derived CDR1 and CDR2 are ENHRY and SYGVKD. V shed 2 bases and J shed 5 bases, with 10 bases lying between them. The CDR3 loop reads CAISEGLANNSPLHF. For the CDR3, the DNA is TGTGCCATCAGTGAGGGCTTAGCTAATAATTCACCCCTCCACTTT.

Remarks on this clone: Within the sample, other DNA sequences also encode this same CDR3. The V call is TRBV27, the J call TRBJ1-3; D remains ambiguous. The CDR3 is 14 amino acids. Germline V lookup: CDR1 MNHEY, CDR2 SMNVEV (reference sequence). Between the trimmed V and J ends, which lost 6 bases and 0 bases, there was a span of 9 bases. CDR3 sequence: CASSLRGSGNTIYF. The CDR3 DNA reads TGTGCCAGCAGCCTCCGGGGCTCTGGAAACACCATATATTTT.

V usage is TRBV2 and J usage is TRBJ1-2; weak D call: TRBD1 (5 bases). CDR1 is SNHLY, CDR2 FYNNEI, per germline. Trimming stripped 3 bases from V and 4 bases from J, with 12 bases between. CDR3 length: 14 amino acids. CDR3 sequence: CASSDYGAIYGYTF. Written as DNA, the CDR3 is TGTGCCAGCAGTGACTACGGGGCCATCTATGGCTACACCTTC.

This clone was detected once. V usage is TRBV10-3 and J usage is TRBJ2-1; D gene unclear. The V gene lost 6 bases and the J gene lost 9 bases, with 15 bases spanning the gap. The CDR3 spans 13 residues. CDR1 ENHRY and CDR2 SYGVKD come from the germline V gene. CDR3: CAIRSSSPSEQFF. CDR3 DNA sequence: TGTGCCATCAGGAGTTCGTCCCCCTCTGAGCAGTTCTTC.

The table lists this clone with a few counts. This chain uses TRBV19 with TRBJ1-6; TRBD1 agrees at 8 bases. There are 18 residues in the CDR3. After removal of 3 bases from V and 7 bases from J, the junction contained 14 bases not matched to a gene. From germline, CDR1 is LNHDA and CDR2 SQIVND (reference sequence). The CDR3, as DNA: TGTGCCAGTAGTATTCCCACTCTCGGACAGGGTGGCAATTCACCCCTCCACTTT. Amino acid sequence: CASSIPTLGQGGNSPLHF.

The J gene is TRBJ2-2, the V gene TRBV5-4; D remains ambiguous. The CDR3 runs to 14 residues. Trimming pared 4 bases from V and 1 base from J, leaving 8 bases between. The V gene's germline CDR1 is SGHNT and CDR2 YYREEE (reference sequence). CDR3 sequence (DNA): TGTGCCAGCAGCCCGGACGGGAACACCGGGGAGCTGTTTTTT. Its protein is CASSPDGNTGELFF.

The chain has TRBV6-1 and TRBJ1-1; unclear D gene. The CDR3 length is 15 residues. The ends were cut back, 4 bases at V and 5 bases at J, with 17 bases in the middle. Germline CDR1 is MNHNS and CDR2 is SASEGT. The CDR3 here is CASSGESRGFTEAFF. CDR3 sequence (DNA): TGTGCCAGCAGTGGGGAGTCGAGAGGGTTTACTGAAGCTTTCTTT.

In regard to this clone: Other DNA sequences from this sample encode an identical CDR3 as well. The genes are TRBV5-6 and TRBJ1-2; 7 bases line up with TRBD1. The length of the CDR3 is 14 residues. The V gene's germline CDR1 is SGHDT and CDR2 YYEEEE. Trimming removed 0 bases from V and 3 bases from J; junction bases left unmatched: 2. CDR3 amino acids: CASSLGQGDYGYTF. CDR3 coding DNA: TGTGCCAGCAGCTTGGGACAGGGAGACTATGGCTACACCTTC.

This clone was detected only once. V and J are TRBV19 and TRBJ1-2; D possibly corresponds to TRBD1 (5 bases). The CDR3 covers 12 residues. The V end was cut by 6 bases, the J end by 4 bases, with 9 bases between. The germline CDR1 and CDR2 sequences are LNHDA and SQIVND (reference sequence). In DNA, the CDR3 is TGTGCCAGTAGAGTGGGGGTCTATGGCTACACCTTC. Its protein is CASRVGVYGYTF.

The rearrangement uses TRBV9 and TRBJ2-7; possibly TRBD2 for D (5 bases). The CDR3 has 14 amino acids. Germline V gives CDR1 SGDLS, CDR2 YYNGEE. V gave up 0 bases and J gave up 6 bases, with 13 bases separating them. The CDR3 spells CASSVDLSGSEQYF. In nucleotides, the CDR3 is TGTGCCAGCAGCGTAGACCTCTCGGGGTCCGAGCAGTACTTC.

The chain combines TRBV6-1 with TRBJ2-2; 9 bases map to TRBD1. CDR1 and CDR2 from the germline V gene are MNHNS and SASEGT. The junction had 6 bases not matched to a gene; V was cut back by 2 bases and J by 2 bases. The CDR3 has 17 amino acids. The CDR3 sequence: CASSERGDRANTGELFF. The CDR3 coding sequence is TGTGCCAGCAGTGAAAGGGGGGACAGGGCCAACACCGGGGAGCTGTTTTTT.

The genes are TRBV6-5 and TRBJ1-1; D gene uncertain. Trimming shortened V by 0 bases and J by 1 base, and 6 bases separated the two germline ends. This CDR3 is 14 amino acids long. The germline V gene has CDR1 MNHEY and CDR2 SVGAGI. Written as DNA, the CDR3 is TGTGCCAGCAGTTACTCGCCAGCGAACACTGAAGCTTTCTTT. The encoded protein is CASSYSPANTEAFF.